Given below is one T cell receptor beta chain in context. The antigen remains undetermined. This sample was included in a study of blood T cells in healthy people across ages. Background on the study: About one barcoded beta molecule per two T cells was the capture yield of template switching.

Through a sample-barcoded 5' primer and a J-beta primer mix, a second PCR was run for roughly 6 to 11 cycles. One entry per CDR3 protein results from TCRdb running MiXCR on the 5' RACE reads. The sample shows about 1.6 million distinct CDR3 sequences, roughly 30% of them seen only once. Study conclusions and caveats: Naive CD4+ cells and diversity were both higher in long-lived donors than in aged donors.

Germline assignment: CDR1 MNHEY and CDR2 SMNVEV (reference sequence). This CDR3 comprises 13 residues. The rearrangement links TRBV27 to TRBJ2-4; D is tentatively TRBD1 or TRBD2 (5 bases each). The J call could be wrong; TRBJ2-7 is a better fit for the DNA end. This TCR was recovered from a woman aged 25-40 years in good health. Sequencing was carried out using blood. The chain's CDR3 is CAGSPGRGSEQYF. The DNA for the CDR3 is TGTGCCGGTAGTCCGGGACGGGGATCCGAGCAGTACTTC.